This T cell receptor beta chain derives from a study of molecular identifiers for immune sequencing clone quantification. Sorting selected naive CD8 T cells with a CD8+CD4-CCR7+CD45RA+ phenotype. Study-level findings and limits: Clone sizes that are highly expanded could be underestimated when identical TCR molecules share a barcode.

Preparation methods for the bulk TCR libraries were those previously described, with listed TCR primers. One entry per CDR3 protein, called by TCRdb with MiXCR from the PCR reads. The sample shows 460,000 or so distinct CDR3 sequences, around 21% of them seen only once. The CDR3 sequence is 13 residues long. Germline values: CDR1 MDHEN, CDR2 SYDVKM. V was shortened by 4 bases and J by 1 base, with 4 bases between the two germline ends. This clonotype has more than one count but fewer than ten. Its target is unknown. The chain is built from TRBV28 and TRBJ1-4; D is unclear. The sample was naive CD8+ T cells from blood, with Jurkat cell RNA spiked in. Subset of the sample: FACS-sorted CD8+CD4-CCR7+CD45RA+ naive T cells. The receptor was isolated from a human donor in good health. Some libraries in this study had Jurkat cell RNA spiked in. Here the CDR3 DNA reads TGTGCCAGCAGTTCGAGAACTAATGAAAAACTGTTTTTT. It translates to CASSSRTNEKLFF. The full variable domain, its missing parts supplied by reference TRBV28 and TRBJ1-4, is DVKVTQSSRYLVKRTGEKVFLECVQDMDHENMFWYRQDPGLGLRLIYFSYDVKMKEKGDIPEGYSVSREKKERFSLILESASTNQTSMYLCASSSRTNEKLFFGSGTQLSVL.